This entry is about one TCR beta chain. Its cognate antigen has yet to be identified. Base qualities are not provided; no much larger clone lies one nucleotide away. These data come from a study of blood T cell repertoires in COVID-19 (TCRdb year 2020). Describing the broader study: Samples covering the acute and convalescent phases of COVID-19 were provided by collaborators in the United States, Italy and Spain. The material from the prospective study consisted of cDNA or gDNA derived from T cells, B-cell-depleted T cells, or PBMCs. The sample metadata nearly always contained a de-identified subject ID, COVID-19 status, age in years and sex. Samples were obtained from the ongoing ImmuneRACE study (first 160 participants) and from over 1,000 subjects provided by 6 global collaborators. Where available, HLA class I and class II types were taken from metadata supplied by the sample provider and were not determined by assay-based typing. The repertoires were made available in a free public database intended to serve as a resource for research on the immune response to SARS-CoV-2. Subjects who had been exposed to COVID-19, were actively infected with it, or had recovered from it provided the deeply sampled blood TCRbeta repertoires that made up the dataset. Overall results and qualifications from the work: Clinical and demographic metadata were provided uncurated, with the amount varying by source and participant.

TCRbeta CDR3 regions were amplified from genomic DNA by means of the immunoSEQ Assay, a bias-controlled multiplex PCR. The paper's processing steps were these. Within the assay, amplification of reference gene primers was used to estimate how many nucleated cells each sample contained. To quantify the absolute abundance of each unique TCRbeta CDR3 rearrangement, sequence reads were collapsed and filtered. For each sample, productive Simpson clonality was calculated as the square root of Simpson's diversity index over productive rearrangements. This immuneACCESS table, as held by TCRdb, lists in-frame sequences with V and J called but not all clones. Of the missing ones, under half trace to an unresolved V gene in checked studies; the others have no known cause. V, J and clone size reflect that table, while D and trimming were determined from the DNA. This sample has about 140,000 clones in its table, and roughly 80% of those were observed once. Approximately 3.4% of the sample lies in the top ten.

Another Seattle source contributed samples from volunteer blood donors who had recovered from COVID-19. Whole blood was collected in K2EDTA tubes by collaborating institutions according to the institutions' own protocols. For TCRbeta analysis, collaborators shipped samples in one of three forms: frozen whole blood, isolated PBMCs, or DNA extracted from either of those sample types. This TCR was sampled from a man between 65 and 85 years old who had recovered from COVID-19. Sequences were obtained from peripheral blood.

The bases read TGTGCCAGCAGTTTCCAGGGATCTAATGAAAAACTGTTTTTT. It translates as CASSFQGSNEKLFF. The chain is assembled from TRBV2 and TRBJ1-4; the D gene is perhaps TRBD1, from 5 matching bases. CDR1 and CDR2 (SNHLY, FYNNEI) derive from the germline V gene. The V end loses 5 bases and the J end loses 3 bases, and a stretch of 10 bases separates them. Counted from cysteine to phenylalanine, this CDR3 has 14 amino acids. Only the CDR3 region is kept as DNA, spanning 42 bases read in frame from base 1.